One and the same sample provided the 13 T cell receptor beta chains below, sequenced in a study of cytomegalovirus exposure and HLA in healthy donors. This PCR relied on a set of 60 Vbeta primers and 13 Jbeta primers. The assay was immunoSEQ multiplex PCR, and TCRdb's table has in-frame clones only and misses some. Among just over 150,000 clones listed, 86% were seen once. The sequenced material came from PBMCs. The receptor set was obtained from a woman aged 18-29 years in good health and CMV-seronegative.

The chain combines TRBV6-1 with TRBJ2-7; 8 bases are shared with TRBD2. Per the germline V gene, CDR1 is MNHNS and CDR2 is SASEGT. There are 14 residues in the CDR3. The V segment lost 4 bases and the J segment 2 bases; nucleotides outside the gene matches: 4. The CDR3 bases are TGTGCCAGCAGTGGAACGGGGGGGACCTACGAGCAGTACTTC. Amino acids: CASSGTGGTYEQYF.

The rearrangement joins TRBV5-5 to TRBJ1-2, with 7 bases identical to TRBD1. The CDR3 totals 13 residues. Looked up from germline, CDR1 is SGHKS and CDR2 is YYEKEE (reference sequence). Losses at the gene ends were 0 bases for V and 8 bases for J; bases not matched to a gene: 4. The chain's CDR3 is CASSLEGAQGYTF. For the CDR3, the DNA is TGTGCCAGCAGCTTGGAGGGGGCGCAAGGCTACACCTTC. Full variable domain (rest looked up from reference TRBV5-5 and TRBJ1-2): DAGVTQSPTHLIKTRGQQVTLRCSPISGHKSVSWYQQVLGQGPQFIFQYYEKEERGRGNFPDRFSARQFPNYSSELNVNALLLGDSALYLCASSLEGAQGYTFGSGTRLTVV.

CDR3 loop: CASSSLQGNEQFF. CDR3 in DNA: TGTGCCAGCAGCTCCTTACAGGGCAATGAGCAGTTCTTC. The V call is TRBV11-2, the J call TRBJ2-1; the D gene is possibly TRBD1 (6 bases). The CDR3 runs 13 residues. CDR1 SGHAT and CDR2 FQNNGV come from the germline V gene. V lost 4 bases to trimming and J lost 6 bases, with 10 bases between them.

The V call is TRBV10-3, the J call TRBJ2-6, with a possible D match to TRBD2 (6 bases). The CDR3 has 13 amino acids. Germline V gene data show CDR1 as ENHRY and CDR2 as SYGVKD. The germline V and J ends were trimmed by 8 bases and 4 bases, with 9 bases remaining between them. CDR3 sequence (DNA): TGTGCCATCGGGAGGTCGGGGGCCAACGTCCTGACTTTC. Its translation: CAIGRSGANVLTF.

The chain couples TRBV30 to TRBJ2-1; the match to TRBD2 covers 14 bases. CDR3 length: 16 amino acids. Unmatched junction bases numbered 3, after V lost 0 bases and J lost 5 bases. Germline lookup yields CDR1 GTSNPN and CDR2 SVGIG (reference sequence). The CDR3 coding sequence is TGTGCCTGGAGTGTACCGGGACTAGCGGGAGACAATGAGCAGTTCTTC. Its translation: CAWSVPGLAGDNEQFF.

V gene TRBV7-9 combines with J gene TRBJ1-2; 7 bases line up with TRBD1. Trimming took 5 bases from V and 4 from J; bases not matched to a gene: 16. The CDR3 has 17 residues. CDR1 and CDR2 (germline): SEHNR, FQNEAQ (reference sequence). CDR3 bases: TGTGCCAGCAGCCCACGACAGGGAGACCTCTCCATCTATGGCTACACCTTC. Translation: CASSPRQGDLSIYGYTF.

This rearrangement joins TRBV6-1 to TRBJ1-6; a possible D gene is TRBD1 (6 bases). Trimming shortened V by 6 bases and J by 6 bases, and 15 bases separated the two germline ends. CDR1 is MNHNS, CDR2 SASEGT, per germline. The CDR3 is 15 amino acids. The CDR3 is CASRGTMAGNSPLHF. CDR3 sequence (DNA): TGTGCCAGCAGGGGGACAATGGCTGGTAATTCACCCCTCCACTTT.

The J gene is TRBJ1-1, the V gene TRBV19; a weak D match, TRBD1 (5 bases). Germline CDR1 reads LNHDA; CDR2 reads SQIVND (reference sequence). V lost 11 bases, J lost 0 bases, and 10 bases lay in between. This CDR3 comprises 12 residues. The CDR3 coding sequence is TGTGCCGCCGGGGGTATGAACACTGAAGCTTTCTTT. Translation: CAAGGMNTEAFF. Looking up the rest from reference TRBV19 and TRBJ1-1 gives the full variable domain: DGGITQSPKYLFRKEGQNVTLSCEQNLNHDAMYWYRQDPGQGLRLIYYSQIVNDFQKGDIAEGYSVSREKKESFPLTVTSAQKNPTAFYLCAAGGMNTEAFFGQGTRLTVV.

In DNA form, the CDR3 reads TGTGCCAGCAGTTACTCAATCTCCTACGAGCAGTACTTC. It yields the protein CASSYSISYEQYF. The chain is built from TRBV6-5 and TRBJ2-5; D ambiguous. TRBJ2-7 matches the DNA end more closely, so the J call is doubtful. There are 13 residues in the CDR3. Germline assignment: CDR1 MNHEY and CDR2 SVGAGI.

Here the CDR3 DNA reads TGTGCCAGCAGTGCCCTGGAGGGCGTAGAGCAGTACTTC. Amino acid sequence: CASSALEGVEQYF. This rearrangement joins TRBV6-1 to TRBJ2-7; D perhaps matches TRBD2 (6 bases). CDR1 MNHNS and CDR2 SASEGT come from the germline V gene. V lost 4 bases, J lost 7 bases, and 14 bases lay in between. The CDR3 is 13 amino acids.

This chain connects TRBV4-2 to TRBJ1-2, with D possibly being TRBD1 (6 bases). The CDR3 contains 14 residues. V lost 0 bases and J 6 bases, leaving 11 bases between the germline ends. CDR1 is LGHNA and CDR2 is YNFKEQ in the germline V gene. CDR3 sequence reads: CASSQDSGGHGYTF. The CDR3 nucleotides read TGTGCCAGCAGCCAAGATAGTGGGGGCCATGGCTACACCTTC.

The chain joins TRBV5-4 to TRBJ2-2, with D perhaps TRBD2 (5 bases). This CDR3 is 12 amino acids long. In germline, CDR1 is SGHNT, CDR2 YYREEE (reference sequence). V lost 0 bases and J lost 8, with 5 bases in between. CDR3 sequence reads: CASSLGEGELFF. The CDR3 bases are TGTGCCAGCAGCTTGGGGGAGGGGGAGCTGTTTTTT.

The chain couples TRBV7-9 to TRBJ2-7, with D perhaps matching TRBD2 (6 bases). Trimming cost V 3 bases and J 2 bases, with 14 bases left between them. CDR1 and CDR2 (germline): SEHNR, FQNEAQ (reference sequence). The CDR3 sequence is 15 residues long. For the CDR3, the DNA is TGTGCCAGCAGCTTTCCGGAGCGGGCTGCCTACGAGCAGTACTTC. It is translated as CASSFPERAAYEQYF.